One sample yielded the 32 T cell receptor beta chains listed below, sequenced in a study of T cell repertoires in cytomegalovirus infection. Via MiXCR, TCRdb re-called the reads, giving one row per CDR3 protein. Altogether some 77,000 distinct CDR3 sequences are present, approximately 3.7% being singletons, with the ten largest covering approximately 4.3%. The material sequenced was PBMCs. These receptors were collected from a human donor in good health (CMV status not recorded). Some clones in this sample may be carry-over from other donors' samples.

This clonotype was picked up many times. The chain joins TRBV29-1 to TRBJ1-1, with 10 bases aligning to TRBD1. CDR3 length: 16 amino acids. The V gene's germline CDR1 is SQVTM and CDR2 ANQGSEA. With 4 bases clipped from V and 0 bases from J, the junction kept 8 bases outside the gene matches. CDR3 residues: CSVGGMDRGMNTEAFF. The CDR3 bases are TGCAGCGTTGGAGGGATGGACAGGGGGATGAACACTGAAGCTTTCTTT.

This clonotype was seen at least ten times. This chain connects TRBV20-1 to TRBJ2-5, with 10 bases identical to TRBD2. Germline V gene sequence: CDR1 DFQATT, CDR2 SNEGSKA (reference sequence). Trimming cost V 4 bases and J 2 bases; bases outside gene matches: 1. The length of the CDR3 is 13 residues. The CDR3 loop is CSAKLAGQETQYF. In nucleotides, the CDR3 is TGCAGTGCTAAACTAGCGGGGCAAGAGACCCAGTACTTC.

This clonotype was recorded many times. J is TRBJ2-1 and V is TRBV20-1; D is unclear. The CDR3 sequence is 18 residues long. CDR1 and CDR2 from the germline V gene are DFQATT and SNEGSKA (reference sequence). V was shortened by 3 bases and J by 6 bases, with 27 bases between the two germline ends. The CDR3 here is CSARFSRPIPNGGNEQFF. In DNA, the CDR3 is TGCAGTGCTAGGTTCTCGCGTCCGATCCCTAACGGTGGCAATGAGCAGTTCTTC.

This clonotype was found many times. This chain joins TRBV7-9 and TRBJ1-3; tentative D call: TRBD1 (6 bases). The CDR3 length is 16 residues. The germline V and J ends were trimmed by 3 bases and 0 bases, with 12 bases remaining between them. The germline CDR1 and CDR2 sequences are SEHNR and FQNEAQ (reference sequence). The CDR3 here is CASSFAQGGSGNTIYF. CDR3 nucleotide sequence: TGTGCCAGCAGCTTTGCTCAAGGGGGCTCTGGAAACACCATATATTTT.

This clonotype showed up many times. V usage is TRBV4-1 and J usage is TRBJ1-2; 7 bases match TRBD1. The germline V gene encodes CDR1 MGHRA and CDR2 YSYEKL. J was trimmed by 8 bases and V by 2 bases; bases with no gene match: 23. The length of the CDR3 is 19 residues. In DNA form, the CDR3 reads TGCGCCAGCAGCCAAACATATTACCCGACAGGGACGTCTGGAGAGGGCTACACCTTC. Amino acid sequence: CASSQTYYPTGTSGEGYTF.

This clonotype was seen at least ten times. The chain has TRBV7-2 and TRBJ1-2, with D possibly matching TRBD1 (5 bases). V lost 1 base, J lost 2 bases, and 11 bases lay in between. The CDR3 loop spans 15 amino acids. From germline, CDR1 is SGHTA and CDR2 FQGNSA. In DNA, the CDR3 is TGTGCCAGCAGCTTAGTTGGGAGACAGAACTATGGCTACACCTTC. As protein: CASSLVGRQNYGYTF.

In its sample, this clonotype was seen many times. The chain employs TRBV15 and TRBJ1-2, with D perhaps TRBD1 (5 bases). V lost 5 bases and J lost 6, with 16 bases in between. Germline assignment: CDR1 LNHNV and CDR2 YYDKDF (reference sequence). CDR3 length: 14 residues. The CDR3 reads CATSQARGTDGYTF. CDR3 in DNA: TGTGCCACCAGCCAAGCGAGGGGTACCGATGGCTACACCTTC.

This clonotype was recorded many times. The chain employs TRBV7-2 and TRBJ2-3; the D gene is possibly TRBD1 (5 bases). V was shortened by 6 bases and J by 1 base, with 5 bases between the two germline ends. Germline-derived CDR1 and CDR2 are SGHTA and FQGNSA. The CDR3 spans 12 residues. Written as DNA, the CDR3 is TGTGCCAGCAGACAGGGCACAGATACGCAGTATTTT. Protein sequence: CASRQGTDTQYF.

Ten or more counts support this clonotype. The chain's CDR3 is CASSLVGRNEAFF. CDR3 DNA sequence: TGTGCCAGCAGCTTAGTAGGAAGAAATGAAGCTTTCTTT. The chain links TRBV7-2 to TRBJ1-1, with D unclear. The germline CDR1 and CDR2 sequences are SGHTA and FQGNSA. The CDR3 covers 13 residues. V was trimmed by 1 base and J by 7 bases, leaving 10 bases between them.

This clonotype showed up many times. The chain couples TRBV12-3 or TRBV12-4 to TRBJ1-5; D perhaps matches TRBD1 (5 bases). With 2 bases removed from V and 2 bases from J, the gap between germline ends came to 10 bases. The CDR3 totals 15 residues. The CDR3 region is CASSLRGAGNQPQHF. The DNA of the CDR3 is TGTGCCAGCAGTTTACGAGGGGCAGGCAATCAGCCCCAGCATTTT.

In its sample, this clonotype was seen many times. The V call is TRBV7-2, the J call TRBJ2-7, with 7 bases matching TRBD1. V gave up 1 base and J gave up 5 bases; unmatched junction bases: 11. The CDR3 spans 16 residues. CDR1 and CDR2 (germline): SGHTA, FQGNSA. This CDR3 is CASSLGTGTASHEQYF. The CDR3 DNA sequence: TGTGCCAGCAGCTTAGGGACCGGGACAGCGTCACACGAGCAGTACTTC.

This clonotype was recorded at least ten times. J is TRBJ1-1 and V is TRBV7-9; D gene unclear. The CDR3 has 12 amino acids. Looked up from germline, CDR1 is SEHNR and CDR2 is FQNEAQ (reference sequence). V gave up 5 bases and J gave up 4 bases, with 8 bases separating them. Written as DNA, the CDR3 is TGTGCCAGCAGCCCGGGGTTCACTGAAGCTTTCTTT. As protein: CASSPGFTEAFF.

This clonotype was seen ten or more times. The V call is TRBV6-1, the J call TRBJ1-1; no clear D gene. V lost 8 bases and J lost 1, with 17 bases in between. The CDR3 has 15 amino acids. Looked up from germline, CDR1 is MNHNS and CDR2 is SASEGT. The CDR3 sequence: CASVKDFSTNTEAFF. The CDR3 DNA reads TGTGCCAGCGTTAAGGACTTCAGTACGAACACTGAAGCTTTCTTT.

There are many counts of this clonotype. The chain is built from TRBV20-1 and TRBJ2-1; TRBD2 agrees at 12 bases. CDR3 size: 15 residues. J gave up 8 bases and V 1 base, and 6 bases lay outside the gene matches. From germline, CDR1 is DFQATT and CDR2 SNEGSKA (reference sequence). DNA for the CDR3: TGCAGTGCTAGAGGCCTAGCGGGGGGGCGCGATGAGCAGTTCTTC. Its protein product is CSARGLAGGRDEQFF.

This clonotype was recorded many times. The V and J genes are TRBV28 and TRBJ1-6; D possibly corresponds to TRBD1 (6 bases). Trimming left V 6 bases short and J 7 bases short, with 13 bases between. The germline CDR1 and CDR2 sequences are MDHEN and SYDVKM. The CDR3 totals 14 residues. Written as DNA, the CDR3 is TGTGCCAGCAGGTCACAGGGTTACAATTCACCCCTCCACTTT. This translates into CASRSQGYNSPLHF.

This clonotype was observed at least ten times. The chain joins TRBV24-1 to TRBJ2-3, with 7 positions matching TRBD2. The CDR3 length is 16 residues. Trimming cost V 1 base and J 4 bases; bases outside gene matches: 7. CDR1 and CDR2 (germline): KGHDR, SFDVKD. CDR3 bases: TGTGCCACCAGTGATTTCCGGGGAGGGGACCCAGATACGCAGTATTTT. It is translated as CATSDFRGGDPDTQYF.

This clonotype was seen many times. This chain connects TRBV7-8 to TRBJ1-1, with 7 positions matching TRBD1. Germline trimming cut 7 bases from V and 4 bases from J; bases unmatched to any gene: 6. This CDR3 has 13 amino acids. Looked up from germline, CDR1 is SGHVS and CDR2 is FQNEAQ. The CDR3 region has the DNA TGTGCCAGCATCCAGACAGGGATCACTGAAGCTTTCTTT. It encodes CASIQTGITEAFF.

This clonotype has a count of ten or more. This sequence joins TRBV6-2 or TRBV6-3 and TRBJ1-1; D may be TRBD1 (5 bases). The germline V gene encodes CDR1 MNHEY and CDR2 SVGEGT. This CDR3 region has 13 residues. V dropped 10 bases and J dropped 4 bases, with 16 bases sitting between them. The CDR3 is CATTDPGGTEAFF. As DNA, the CDR3 is TGTGCCACGACGGACCCCGGGGGCACTGAAGCTTTCTTT.

This clonotype was detected ten times or more. At one of its ends the junction is not consistent with the germline gene, which may arise from a read error. V and J are TRBV5-5 and TRBJ2-5; D gene unclear. Germline V gene sequence: CDR1 SGHKS, CDR2 YYEKEE (reference sequence). The CDR3 is made up of 13 amino acids. CDR3 DNA: TGTGTCAGCAGCTTGACTTCTCTGGGGACCCAGTACTTC. Its protein product is CVSSLTSLGTQYF.

This clonotype was picked up many times. This chain links TRBV19 with TRBJ1-1, with unresolved D. The CDR3 totals 13 residues. With 3 bases removed from V and 1 base from J, the gap between germline ends came to 6 bases. Germline lookup yields CDR1 LNHDA and CDR2 SQIVND (reference sequence). The CDR3 region is CASSIKPNTEAFF. The CDR3 DNA reads TGTGCCAGTAGTATTAAGCCGAACACTGAAGCTTTCTTT.

There are many counts of this clonotype. This sequence joins TRBV28 and TRBJ1-5; TRBD1 matches 7 bases. In germline, CDR1 is MDHEN, CDR2 SYDVKM. V gave up 5 bases and J gave up 0 bases; unmatched junction bases: 4. CDR3 length: 15 residues. CDR3: CASSQQGYSNQPQHF. The CDR3 DNA reads as TGTGCCAGCAGTCAACAGGGGTATAGCAATCAGCCCCAGCATTTT.

This clonotype occurred many times. The V call is TRBV7-2, the J call TRBJ1-5, with 7 bases aligning to TRBD1. CDR3 length equals 15 residues. Losses at the gene ends were 5 bases for V and 5 bases for J; bases not matched to a gene: 9. CDR1 SGHTA and CDR2 FQGNSA come from the germline V gene. The CDR3 spells CASSVRDSTHQPQHF. The CDR3 DNA is TGTGCCAGCAGCGTCCGGGACAGCACCCATCAGCCCCAGCATTTT.

At least ten counts were recorded for this clonotype. The V and J genes are TRBV10-3 and TRBJ2-1, with D possibly being TRBD1 (6 bases). In germline, CDR1 is ENHRY, CDR2 SYGVKD. V was pared by 3 bases and J by 6 bases, with 9 bases between. The CDR3 contains 13 residues. DNA for the CDR3: TGTGCCATCAGTGAACAGGGTGTCAATGAGCAGTTCTTC. It is translated as CAISEQGVNEQFF.

Many counts were recorded for this clonotype. The chain uses TRBV20-1 and TRBJ2-7; no reliable D call. Germline V gives CDR1 DFQATT, CDR2 SNEGSKA (reference sequence). CDR3 length: 16 residues. Between the trimmed V and J ends, which lost 0 bases and 4 bases, there was a span of 19 bases. DNA for the CDR3: TGCAGTGCTAGAGATGATATATCCCTCCCCCCATACGAGCAGTACTTC. It codes for CSARDDISLPPYEQYF.

This clonotype came up many times. V gene TRBV24-1 combines with J gene TRBJ2-1; 9 bases line up with TRBD2. The V segment lost 4 bases and the J segment 3 bases; nucleotides outside the gene matches: 9. The CDR3 spans 17 residues. Germline V gene lookup returns CDR1 KGHDR and CDR2 SFDVKD. CDR3 in amino acids: CATSDPDGSGGYNEQFF. The CDR3 bases are TGTGCCACCAGTGACCCCGATGGTAGCGGGGGCTACAATGAGCAGTTCTTC.

The sample holds many counts of this clonotype. The genes are TRBV2 and TRBJ2-5, with D possibly TRBD2 on 6 matching bases. Germline loops: CDR1 SNHLY, CDR2 FYNNEI. CDR3 length: 13 residues. DNA of the CDR3: TGTTCCTATACTCCGGGACTCGAAGAGACCCAGTACTTC. Encoded protein: CSYTPGLEETQYF.

This clonotype appeared many times. The rearrangement uses TRBV11-2 and TRBJ2-1; no clear D gene. Trimming removed 1 base at V and 7 bases at J, with 11 bases between. Per germline, CDR1 SGHAT and CDR2 FQNNGV. The CDR3 totals 14 residues. CDR3 in DNA: TGTGCCAGCAGCTTAGGCAGGTTTAGTAATGAGCAGTTCTTC. This encodes CASSLGRFSNEQFF.

Many counts were recorded for this clonotype. This sequence joins TRBV6-2 or TRBV6-3 and TRBJ2-5; 7 bases are shared with TRBD2. The CDR3 consists of 16 residues. The ends lost 0 bases at V and 9 bases at J; junction bases unmatched: 13. Germline assignment: CDR1 MNHEY and CDR2 SVGEGT. The CDR3 sequence is CASSYSTGGSSRAQYF. The CDR3 nucleotides read TGTGCCAGCAGTTACTCCACTGGCGGGAGCAGCAGGGCCCAGTACTTC.

This clonotype was counted at least ten times. V is TRBV7-2 and J is TRBJ1-1; no definite D call. The V end was cut by 5 bases, the J end by 1 base, with 11 bases between. Germline V lookup: CDR1 SGHTA, CDR2 FQGNSA. There are 14 residues in the CDR3. CDR3 nucleotides: TGTGCCAGCAGCCTCCCTCACGGGAACACTGAAGCTTTCTTT. It translates to CASSLPHGNTEAFF.

This clonotype was seen ten or more times. The chain joins TRBV14 to TRBJ1-1; weak D call: TRBD1 (5 bases). The germline CDR1 and CDR2 sequences are SGHDN and FVKESK. The CDR3 sequence is 17 residues long. Trimming pared 1 base from V and 3 bases from J, leaving 18 bases between. CDR3 amino acids: CASSQARPGTRDTEAFF. In DNA form, the CDR3 reads TGTGCCAGCAGCCAAGCCAGGCCCGGGACGAGGGACACTGAAGCTTTCTTT.

This clonotype was counted ten times or more. The chain couples TRBV20-1 to TRBJ1-6, with TRBD1 matching 7 bases. The germline CDR1 and CDR2 sequences are DFQATT and SNEGSKA (reference sequence). This CDR3 comprises 16 residues. Germline trimming cut 0 bases from V and 4 bases from J; bases unmatched to any gene: 6. CDR3 region: CSARDQGGGYNSPLHF. CDR3 DNA: TGCAGTGCTAGAGACCAGGGGGGGGGATATAATTCACCCCTCCACTTT.

This clonotype was observed many times. V is TRBV7-8 and J is TRBJ1-1, with D possibly being TRBD1 (6 bases). Germline CDR1 reads SGHVS; CDR2 reads FQNEAQ. V gave up 6 bases and J gave up 5 bases, with 13 bases separating them. The CDR3 spans 13 residues. The CDR3 nucleotides are TGTGCCAGCAGAGACTTGGGGGCAACTGAAGCTTTCTTT. This gives the protein CASRDLGATEAFF.